The 30 T cell receptor beta chains below come from one sample, sequenced in a study of response to subunit inactivated influenza vaccine (dated by TCRdb to 2016 to 2018). The library relied on RT-PCR. These reads were obtained on an Illumina HiSeq 2500. Starting from the raw public reads, TCRdb applied fastp trimming at Q25, assembled clones with MiXCR and retained in-frame beta chains. Merged by CDR3 protein, the rows form single entries marked with the most common genes and DNA. The sample yields around 480,000 distinct CDR3 sequences; 15% to 20% were counted once. The top ten clonotypes cover roughly 3.1% of the sample. The sequencing here drew on CD4+ T cells sorted from PBMCs, taken 23 months after vaccination. The receptor source for this set is a man aged 50 to 69 who received an inactivated influenza vaccine. Donor details come from another sample of the same person, matched by shared clones.

This clonotype was seen ten or more times. As DNA, the CDR3 is TGCAGCGCCCAGGGGGCGAAGGGGGAGCCCCAGCATTTT. Translation gives CSAQGAKGEPQHF. This chain uses TRBV29-1 with TRBJ1-5, with TRBD1 matching 8 bases. Germline CDR1 is SQVTM and CDR2 is ANQGSEA. With 7 bases clipped from V and 8 bases from J, the junction kept 10 bases outside the gene matches. The CDR3 contains 13 residues. Variable domain in full (rest from reference TRBV29-1 and TRBJ1-5): SAVISQKPSRDICQRGTSLTIQCQVDSQVTMMFWYRQQPGQSLTLIATANQGSEATYESGFVIDKFPISRPNLTFSTLTVSNMSPEDSSIYLCSAQGAKGEPQHFGDGTRLSIL.

This clonotype was counted a few times. This chain uses TRBV27 with TRBJ2-3; D gene uncertain. V was shortened by 6 bases and J by 2 bases, with 9 bases between the two germline ends. CDR1 and CDR2 (germline): MNHEY, SMNVEV (reference sequence). The length of the CDR3 is 13 residues. The CDR3 DNA reads TGTGCCAGCAGACCAAGGGCCACAGATACGCAGTATTTT. Amino acid sequence: CASRPRATDTQYF.

This clonotype was counted a few times. V is TRBV7-9 and J is TRBJ1-4, with a possible D match to TRBD1 (5 bases). Germline values: CDR1 SEHNR, CDR2 FQNEAQ (reference sequence). CDR3 length equals 16 residues. Trimming removed 1 base from V and 3 bases from J, with 12 bases in between. The DNA for the CDR3 is TGTGCCAGCAGCTTAGGACAGACGCACGCTAATGAAAAACTGTTTTTT. Amino acid sequence: CASSLGQTHANEKLFF.

The table lists this clonotype with a few counts. The V and J genes are TRBV4-2 and TRBJ2-1, with 8 bases fitting TRBD2. Germline-derived CDR1 and CDR2 are LGHNA and YNFKEQ. After removal of 3 bases from V and 0 bases from J, the junction contained 4 bases not matched to a gene. This CDR3 is built from 16 residues. The CDR3 region is CASSQRGGYSYNEQFF. DNA for the CDR3: TGTGCCAGCAGCCAGCGCGGGGGGTACTCCTACAATGAGCAGTTCTTC.

The chain joins TRBV21-1 to TRBJ2-2; TRBD1 was called by the table and not checked on the DNA. TRBV21-1 is noted as a pseudogene. The CDR3 extends over 16 amino acids. CDR3: CASSNPYRANTGELFF. Here the CDR3 DNA reads TGTGCCAGCAGCAACCCTTACAGGGCGAACACCGGGGAGCTGTTTTTT.

This clonotype has at least ten counts. V is TRBV11-2 and J is TRBJ2-7; 8 bases are a match to TRBD2. Germline V gives CDR1 SGHAT, CDR2 FQNNGV. The CDR3 loop spans 18 amino acids. The ends lost 5 bases at V and 0 bases at J; junction bases unmatched: 15. The chain's CDR3 is CASSRGGGRAGSSYEQYF. The CDR3 DNA reads TGTGCCAGCAGCCGGGGGGGTGGCAGAGCGGGGTCCTCCTACGAGCAGTACTTC.

This clonotype was observed a handful of times. This sequence joins TRBV4-3 and TRBJ2-4; D remains unclear. The CDR3 is made up of 13 amino acids. V shed 4 bases and J shed 0 bases, with 4 bases lying between them. Germline CDR1 LGHNA, CDR2 YSLEER. The CDR3 DNA reads as TGCGCCAGCAGCCGCCTAGCCAAAAACATTCAGTACTTC. It specifies CASSRLAKNIQYF.

This chain joins TRBV5-1 and TRBJ1-1; TRBD1 might be the D (6 bases). Per the germline V gene, CDR1 is SGHRS and CDR2 is YFSETQ. The CDR3 consists of 15 residues. Trimming shortened V by 2 bases and J by 4 bases, and 15 bases separated the two germline ends. CDR3 nucleotide sequence: TGCGCCAGCAGCTTTTACGGGGGCGCCTCCACTGAAGCTTTCTTT. Protein: CASSFYGGASTEAFF.

The J gene is TRBJ2-1, the V gene TRBV29-1; D ambiguous. The CDR3 is 13 residues long. V dropped 6 bases and J dropped 8 bases, with 17 bases sitting between them. CDR1 and CDR2 from the germline V gene are SQVTM and ANQGSEA. CDR3 bases: TGCAGCGTAAGACGGGCCTCCGCGGATGAGCAGTTCTTC. Encoded protein: CSVRRASADEQFF.

This clonotype was detected ten times or more. The chain combines TRBV12-3 or TRBV12-4 with TRBJ2-7, with D maybe TRBD2 (6 bases). The CDR3 is 13 amino acids. V was clipped by 3 bases and J by 2 bases, with 8 bases between them. CDR3 sequence (DNA): TGTGCCAGCAGTTTCTGGGAGGCCTACGAGCAGTACTTC. Residues: CASSFWEAYEQYF.

The chain combines TRBV20-1 with TRBJ1-1; D gene ambiguous. CDR3 length: 14 residues. Trimming cost V 6 bases and J 1 base, with 15 bases left between them. CDR1 is DFQATT and CDR2 is SNEGSKA in the germline V gene (reference sequence). The CDR3 DNA follows: TGCAGTGCCCGACCCCCGGACTGGAACACTGAAGCTTTCTTT. Protein product: CSARPPDWNTEAFF.

The chain couples TRBV28 to TRBJ2-1; 8 nucleotides line up with TRBD2. V gave up 1 base and J gave up 0 bases; unmatched junction bases: 11. There are 19 residues in the CDR3. From germline, CDR1 is MDHEN and CDR2 SYDVKM. The CDR3 sequence: CASSLLTLADLSSYNEQFF. As DNA, the CDR3 is TGTGCCAGCAGTTTATTGACACTAGCGGACCTCAGCTCCTACAATGAGCAGTTCTTC.

This clonotype was seen at least ten times. The rearrangement uses TRBV7-2 and TRBJ2-1; D uncertain. Germline lookup yields CDR1 SGHTA and CDR2 FQGNSA. This CDR3 region has 12 residues. With 3 bases removed from V and 4 bases from J, the gap between germline ends came to 4 bases. The CDR3 coding sequence is TGTGCCAGCAGCTTCACATACAATGAGCAGTTCTTC. Amino acids: CASSFTYNEQFF.

In this sample, this clonotype turned up many times. This chain links TRBV6-1 with TRBJ1-6; tentatively, D is TRBD1 (5 bases). This CDR3 spans 15 amino acids. The germline V gene encodes CDR1 MNHNS and CDR2 SASEGT. V gave up 7 bases and J gave up 14 bases, with 24 bases separating them. The CDR3 DNA is TGTGCCAGCACCTCCACATCCAGTAAGGGGAATGCCCTCCACTTT. Residues: CASTSTSSKGNALHF.

This clonotype was seen a handful of times. This rearrangement joins TRBV5-1 to TRBJ2-7; TRBD2 matches 9 bases. Germline CDR1 SGHRS, CDR2 YFSETQ. This CDR3 is 14 amino acids long. V shed 4 bases and J 7 bases; nucleotides not matched to a gene: 9. CDR3 DNA: TGCGCCAGCAGCGCTCTAGCGGGGCCTGGTGAGCAGTACTTC. It translates to CASSALAGPGEQYF. Filled out from reference TRBV5-1 and TRBJ2-7, the complete variable domain reads KAGVTQTPRYLIKTRGQQVTLSCSPISGHRSVSWYQQTPGQGLQFLFEYFSETQRNKGNFPGRFSGRQFSNSRSEMNVSTLELGDSALYLCASSALAGPGEQYFGPGTRLTVT.

The sample holds a few counts of this clonotype. The chain employs TRBV29-1 and TRBJ1-2, with TRBD1 as a possible D gene (5 bases). This CDR3 has 12 residues. Germline V CDR1 and CDR2: SQVTM, ANQGSEA. V dropped 7 bases and J dropped 4 bases, with 13 bases sitting between them. CDR3 in amino acids: CSGDGGAYGYTF. The CDR3 nucleotides read TGCAGCGGGGACGGGGGTGCCTATGGCTACACCTTC.

Comments on this clonotype: A junction end diverges from the germline sequence, so it may reflect a read error. J is TRBJ1-5 and V is TRBV5-1; D call uncertain. Germline V gene lookup returns CDR1 SGHRS and CDR2 YFSETQ. There are 13 residues in the CDR3. The CDR3 DNA reads as TGCGCCAGCAGCTTGGGTTCGAATCAGGCCCAGCATTTT. It codes for CASSLGSNQAQHF.

Regarding this clonotype: One end of the junction is discordant with germline, which a read error may explain. This chain connects TRBV24-1 to TRBJ2-1, with TRBD1 matching over 8 bases. Germline-derived CDR1 and CDR2 are KGHDR and SFDVKD. The CDR3 runs to 16 residues. The CDR3 protein is CATSPTTGDSYYEQFF. DNA of the CDR3: TGTGCCACCTCTCCAACGACAGGGGACTCCTACTATGAGCAGTTCTTC.

The rearrangement joins TRBV18 to TRBJ1-1, with 9 positions matching TRBD1. This CDR3 has 16 amino acids. The ends lost 6 bases at V and 2 bases at J; junction bases unmatched: 10. Germline lookup yields CDR1 KGHSH and CDR2 LQKENI. The CDR3 region has the DNA TGTGCCAGCTCGCTTAACAGGGGGCCTGGAAACACTGAAGCTTTCTTT. Translation gives CASSLNRGPGNTEAFF.

This clonotype was found many times. The rearrangement links TRBV20-1 to TRBJ1-2; D unclear. The germline V gene encodes CDR1 DFQATT and CDR2 SNEGSKA (reference sequence). This CDR3 has 13 residues. The germline V and J ends were trimmed by 0 bases and 5 bases, with 10 bases remaining between them. CDR3 sequence: CSAREGGRYGYTF. CDR3 nucleotides: TGCAGTGCTAGAGAGGGCGGAAGGTATGGCTACACCTTC.

The chain is built from TRBV10-3 and TRBJ1-5; no firm D call. From germline, CDR1 is ENHRY and CDR2 SYGVKD. V was trimmed by 2 bases and J by 0 bases, leaving 2 bases between them. This CDR3 is built from 13 residues. The CDR3 region has the DNA TGTGCCATCAGTGAGGTTAGCAATCAGCCCCAGCATTTT. Its translation is CAISEVSNQPQHF.

The chain joins TRBV15 to TRBJ2-1; 10 positions agree with TRBD2. Germline CDR1 LNHNV, CDR2 YYDKDF (reference sequence). CDR3 length: 15 amino acids. V lost 4 bases and J lost 7; bases outside the gene matches: 7. The chain's CDR3 is CATSKFGTSENEQFF. CDR3 in DNA: TGTGCCACCAGCAAATTCGGGACTAGCGAAAATGAGCAGTTCTTC.

Here the CDR3 DNA reads TGCAGTGCAAGGACTAGCGGGAGTTTCGGGGAGCTGTTTTTT. Amino acids: CSARTSGSFGELFF. The genes are TRBV20-1 and TRBJ2-2, with 13 bases that match TRBD2. Looked up from germline, CDR1 is DFQATT and CDR2 is SNEGSKA (reference sequence). Germline trimming cut 6 bases from V and 7 bases from J; bases unmatched to any gene: 5. The CDR3 contains 14 residues.

This clonotype was counted a few times. The chain is built from TRBV6-1 and TRBJ2-5; 7 positions agree with TRBD1. The germline CDR1 and CDR2 sequences are MNHNS and SASEGT. CDR3 length: 13 residues. Trimming at V came to 5 bases and at J to 4 bases, leaving 4 bases not matched to a gene. The CDR3 DNA follows: TGTGCCAGCAGTCAACAGGGGCGAGAGACCCAGTACTTC. Translating gives CASSQQGRETQYF.

This clonotype was detected only a few times. The rearrangement joins TRBV12-3 or TRBV12-4 to TRBJ1-5; D not certain. The CDR3 is made up of 13 amino acids. Trimming stripped 0 bases from V and 3 bases from J, with 3 bases between. DNA for the CDR3: TGTGCCAGCAGTTTAGCTGACAATCAGCCCCAGCATTTT. Translating it yields CASSLADNQPQHF.

This clonotype has at least ten counts. The chain recombines TRBV4-1 with TRBJ1-1, with D hard to call. Deletions cut 4 bases from V and 6 bases from J, with 12 bases between. CDR1 and CDR2 from the germline V gene are MGHRA and YSYEKL. This CDR3 is 13 amino acids long. The CDR3 sequence is CASSPIGLSEAFF. The CDR3 nucleotides read TGCGCCAGCAGCCCCATAGGACTATCTGAAGCTTTCTTT.

This clonotype was counted a few times. This rearrangement joins TRBV7-2 to TRBJ2-7, with D perhaps TRBD1 (6 bases). Trimming took off 4 bases at V and 6 bases at J, with 10 bases between the two ends. CDR1 and CDR2 from the germline V gene are SGHTA and FQGNSA. The CDR3 contains 12 residues. The CDR3 nucleotides are TGTGCCAGCAGCTCCAGGGGAATCGAGCAGTACTTC. Protein sequence: CASSSRGIEQYF.

In this sample, this clonotype turned up a few times. This chain connects TRBV5-1 to TRBJ2-7; 7 bases map to TRBD1. CDR3 length: 15 residues. J gave up 2 bases and V 4 bases, and 9 bases lay outside the gene matches. Germline CDR1 and CDR2: SGHRS and YFSETQ. The CDR3 loop is CASSQPGQTAYEQYF. CDR3 nucleotide sequence: TGCGCCAGCAGCCAACCGGGACAGACAGCCTACGAGCAGTACTTC.

This sequence joins TRBV6-1 and TRBJ1-5, with D uncertain. The CDR3 is made up of 14 amino acids. Trimming pared 4 bases from V and 2 bases from J, leaving 9 bases between. Germline V CDR1 and CDR2: MNHNS, SASEGT. The CDR3 coding sequence is TGTGCCAGCAGTGCCCCTTGGGGCAATCAGCCCCAGCATTTT. Translated, it gives CASSAPWGNQPQHF.

The V and J genes are TRBV7-3 and TRBJ2-2, with D hard to call. Between the trimmed V and J ends, which lost 5 bases and 0 bases, there was a span of 10 bases. The germline V gene has CDR1 SGHTA and CDR2 FQGTGA. This CDR3 spans 15 amino acids. The CDR3 here is CASSPTTSNTGELFF. The CDR3 nucleotides read TGTGCCAGCAGCCCAACCACCTCGAACACCGGGGAGCTGTTTTTT.